Following are 30 T cell receptor beta chains from one sample sequenced in a study of T cells after posttransplantation cyclophosphamide. The repertoire was sequenced with immunoSEQ multiplex PCR; TCRdb's copy has only in-frame clones and lacks some. Listed for the sample are tens of thousands of clones, none seen a single time. The sample consisted of PBMCs. These receptors were taken from an older woman in good health, CMV-negative, and a related stem cell transplant donor.

This clone was counted many times. The chain carries TRBV11-3 and TRBJ2-1; 10 bases match TRBD2. Trimming cost V 6 bases and J 16 bases; bases outside gene matches: 12. CDR1 is SGHNT, CDR2 YENEEA, per germline. CDR3 size: 13 residues. The CDR3 DNA sequence: TGTGCCAGCAGTCTAACAGCGGGAGGGCCCTGTTTCTTC. Protein product: CASSLTAGGPCFF.

This clone has just a few counts. The chain combines TRBV6-2 or TRBV6-3 with TRBJ2-3; no reliable D call. CDR3 length equals 15 residues. CDR1 is MNHEY and CDR2 is SVGEGT in the germline V gene. The ends were cut back, 6 bases at V and 2 bases at J, with 15 bases in the middle. CDR3 amino acids: CASRTLRILTDTQYF. Here the CDR3 DNA reads TGTGCCAGCAGAACTCTACGAATTCTCACAGATACGCAGTATTTT.

Many counts were recorded for this clone. The V and J genes are TRBV5-8 and TRBJ2-7; maybe TRBD1 (6 bases). V lost 2 bases and J lost 7, with 16 bases in between. The CDR3 sequence is 14 residues long. Germline CDR1 is SGHTS and CDR2 is YDEGEE. The CDR3 sequence is CASSFLRGRDEQYF. CDR3 nucleotides: TGTGCCAGCAGCTTTCTGAGGGGGAGAGATGAGCAGTACTTC.

CDR3 protein: CASSFGLAGEGETQYF. The CDR3 DNA sequence: TGTGCCAGCAGTTTCGGTCTAGCGGGAGAAGGAGAGACCCAGTACTTC. The chain combines TRBV28 with TRBJ2-5, with 10 nucleotides matching TRBD2. CDR1 is MDHEN and CDR2 is SYDVKM in the germline V gene. Trimming removed 3 bases from V and 4 bases from J; junction bases left unmatched: 8. The CDR3 extends over 16 amino acids.

This clone was seen many times. The rearrangement links TRBV6-5 to TRBJ1-6; D is ambiguous. Trimming cost V 0 bases and J 7 bases, with 7 bases left between them. Germline V gene sequence: CDR1 MNHEY, CDR2 SVGAGI. The CDR3 covers 14 residues. The CDR3 protein is CASSYSLRNSPLHF. The CDR3 nucleotides are TGTGCCAGCAGTTACTCGTTGCGGAATTCACCCCTCCACTTT.

This clone occurred many times. The V gene is TRBV10-3, the J gene TRBJ2-7; 7 bases align to TRBD1. The CDR3 is made up of 14 amino acids. Germline loops: CDR1 ENHRY, CDR2 SYGVKD. With V trimmed by 4 bases and J by 4 bases, 7 bases remained unmatched. For the CDR3, the DNA is TGTGCCATCAGTGTACAGGGGAGCTCTTACGAGCAGTACTTC. Translation: CAISVQGSSYEQYF.

This clone has only a few counts. The chain joins TRBV5-6 to TRBJ2-5, with TRBD1 matching 7 bases. Germline V gives CDR1 SGHDT, CDR2 YYEEEE. V gave up 0 bases and J gave up 4 bases; unmatched junction bases: 6. The length of the CDR3 is 15 residues. CDR3 in amino acids: CASSLVVTGPETQYF. The CDR3 DNA sequence: TGTGCCAGCAGCTTGGTGGTGACAGGGCCAGAGACCCAGTACTTC.

This clone turned up a few times. This sequence joins TRBV2 and TRBJ2-5, with D uncertain. This CDR3 is built from 13 residues. CDR1 and CDR2 from the germline V gene are SNHLY and FYNNEI. The germline V and J ends were trimmed by 8 bases and 1 base, with 11 bases remaining between them. Here the CDR3 reads CASGFDIQETQYF. CDR3 DNA sequence: TGTGCCAGCGGTTTCGACATCCAAGAGACCCAGTACTTC.

This clone was counted many times. V usage is TRBV6-6 and J usage is TRBJ2-7, with a possible D match to TRBD2 (6 bases). Germline V lookup: CDR1 MNHNY, CDR2 SVGAGI (reference sequence). This CDR3 region has 15 residues. The V and J ends lost 5 bases and 5 bases respectively, with 19 bases between them. In DNA, the CDR3 is TGTGCCAGCAGTCCCCCCGGGACTTCGAACCACGAGCAGTACTTC. Translation gives CASSPPGTSNHEQYF.

The sample holds a few counts of this clone. This chain uses TRBV15 with TRBJ2-7; D perhaps matches TRBD2 (6 bases). V lost 1 base and J lost 5, with 12 bases in between. CDR1 and CDR2 (germline): LNHNV, YYDKDF (reference sequence). CDR3 length: 14 amino acids. As DNA, the CDR3 is TGTGCCACCAGCAGAGTGGGGGGATCGGACGAGCAGTACTTC. Residues: CATSRVGGSDEQYF.

The chain couples TRBV7-9 to TRBJ2-1; D uncertain. Trimming pared 4 bases from V and 2 bases from J, leaving 6 bases between. This CDR3 spans 13 amino acids. Germline lookup yields CDR1 SEHNR and CDR2 FQNEAQ (reference sequence). The DNA for the CDR3 is TGTGCCAGCAGCTCCTCCGCCTACAATGAGCAGTTCTTC. Translating gives CASSSSAYNEQFF. Based on the CDR3 plus reference TRBV7-9 and TRBJ2-1, the full variable domain is DTGVSQNPRHKITKRGQNVTFRCDPISEHNRLYWYRQTLGQGPEFLTYFQNEAQLEKSRLLSDRFSAERPKGSFSTLEIQRTEQGDSAMYLCASSSSAYNEQFFGPGTRLTVL.

This clone turned up a few times. The chain is built from TRBV29-1 and TRBJ1-4, with 7 bases aligning to TRBD1. After removal of 6 bases from V and 5 bases from J, the junction contained 9 bases not matched to a gene. This CDR3 spans 14 amino acids. Germline V gene sequence: CDR1 SQVTM, CDR2 ANQGSEA. CDR3 protein: CSVAPGQLNEKLFF. The CDR3 DNA reads TGCAGCGTAGCTCCGGGACAGCTCAATGAAAAACTGTTTTTT. Full variable domain (missing parts from reference TRBV29-1 and TRBJ1-4): SAVISQKPSRDICQRGTSLTIQCQVDSQVTMMFWYRQQPGQSLTLIATANQGSEATYESGFVIDKFPISRPNLTFSTLTVSNMSPEDSSIYLCSVAPGQLNEKLFFGSGTQLSVL.

This clone was counted ten times or more. In DNA form, the CDR3 reads TGTGCCAGCAGCTCATTAGGGGGGGGGACCTACGAGCAGTACTTC. It codes for CASSSLGGGTYEQYF. V gene TRBV27 combines with J gene TRBJ2-7; a weak D match, TRBD2 (7 bases). Trimming stripped 6 bases from V and 2 bases from J, with 17 bases between. Germline lookup yields CDR1 MNHEY and CDR2 SMNVEV (reference sequence). The CDR3 is 15 residues long.

V usage is TRBV7-2 and J usage is TRBJ2-5; 8 bases align to TRBD2. V gave up 4 bases and J gave up 5 bases; unmatched junction bases: 6. This CDR3 has 14 amino acids. Germline V CDR1 and CDR2: SGHTA, FQGNSA. This CDR3 reads CASSWGSGGETQYF. CDR3 nucleotide sequence: TGTGCCAGCAGCTGGGGATCGGGGGGGGAGACCCAGTACTTC. Filled out from reference TRBV7-2 and TRBJ2-5, the complete variable domain reads GAGVSQSPSNKVTEKGKDVELRCDPISGHTALYWYRQSLGQGLEFLIYFQGNSAPDKSGLPSDRFSAERTGGSVSTLTIQRTQQEDSAVYLCASSWGSGGETQYFGPGTRLLVL.

This clone was detected ten times or more. The chain links TRBV7-3 to TRBJ2-1; TRBD2 matches 8 bases. This CDR3 has 16 amino acids. J lost 0 bases, V lost 5 bases, and 6 bases had no gene match. CDR1 and CDR2 from the germline V gene are SGHTA and FQGTGA. CDR3 amino acids: CASSRSGSGSYNEQFF. The CDR3, as DNA: TGTGCCAGCAGCAGGAGCGGGAGTGGCTCCTACAATGAGCAGTTCTTC.

This clone was counted ten times or more. This chain links TRBV5-1 with TRBJ2-7, with 10 bases that match TRBD1. The CDR3 length is 14 residues. Germline V gives CDR1 SGHRS, CDR2 YFSETQ. With 5 bases clipped from V and 0 bases from J, the junction kept 2 bases outside the gene matches. The CDR3 reads CASRRTGGSYEQYF. In DNA form, the CDR3 reads TGCGCCAGCAGGAGGACAGGGGGCTCCTACGAGCAGTACTTC.

This clone was seen repeatedly, ten times or more. The rearrangement links TRBV2 to TRBJ2-7; D perhaps matches TRBD1 (5 bases). Trimming stripped 6 bases from V and 10 bases from J, with 16 bases between. The germline CDR1 and CDR2 sequences are SNHLY and FYNNEI. CDR3 length: 12 amino acids. Written as DNA, the CDR3 is TGTGCCAGCAGGACCGACAGTACGAAACAGTACTTC. Amino acid sequence: CASRTDSTKQYF.

This clone was counted ten times or more. The chain recombines TRBV12-3 or TRBV12-4 with TRBJ1-6, with 8 positions matching TRBD1. V shed 3 bases and J 5 bases; nucleotides not matched to a gene: 3. The length of the CDR3 is 15 residues. DNA for the CDR3: TGTGCCAGCAGTTTCGGGGACAGGAATAATTCACCCCTCCACTTT. This codes for CASSFGDRNNSPLHF.

This clone has ten or more counts. The CDR3 nucleotides read TGTGCCAGCAGCCCGGGGGGACCCTACAATGAGCAGTTCTTC. This sequence encodes CASSPGGPYNEQFF. The J gene is TRBJ2-1, the V gene TRBV9, with 7 bases identical to TRBD2. The V gene end was trimmed by 4 bases and the J gene end by 2 bases; junction bases not matched to a gene: 3. The CDR3 is 14 amino acids. Germline V gives CDR1 SGDLS, CDR2 YYNGEE.

The sample holds many counts of this clone. V gene TRBV6-6 combines with J gene TRBJ2-1, with a tentative D call TRBD2 (6 bases). The CDR3 has 14 residues. Trimming took 1 base from V and 3 from J, leaving 7 bases between them. The germline gives CDR1 MNHNY, CDR2 SVGAGI (reference sequence). The CDR3 here is CASSYLGGYNEQFF. CDR3 in DNA: TGTGCCAGCAGTTACTTGGGGGGCTACAATGAGCAGTTCTTC.

This clone was observed many times. The V and J genes are TRBV29-1 and TRBJ2-1; 10 positions match TRBD1. Per germline, CDR1 SQVTM and CDR2 ANQGSEA. The V and J ends lost 1 base and 8 bases, in that order; junction bases with no gene match: 5. The CDR3 covers 14 residues. The CDR3 spells CSVEGGQGRHEQFF. The CDR3 nucleotides read TGCAGCGTTGAAGGGGGACAGGGGAGACATGAGCAGTTCTTC.

This chain links TRBV6-2 or TRBV6-3 with TRBJ2-5, with D maybe TRBD1 (5 bases). Germline assignment: CDR1 MNHEY and CDR2 SVGEGT. The CDR3 has 14 residues. The V and J ends lost 8 bases and 13 bases respectively, with 26 bases between them. CDR3 sequence (DNA): TGTGCCAGCCGTCTGGACAACTCCCTCCTTAGATCGTACTTC. It codes for CASRLDNSLLRSYF.

The chain carries TRBV9 and TRBJ2-7; the D gene is possibly TRBD2 (6 bases). Germline assignment: CDR1 SGDLS and CDR2 YYNGEE. The V end was cut by 0 bases, the J end by 4 bases, with 14 bases between. The CDR3 extends over 15 amino acids. The chain's CDR3 is CASSVGSGVDYEQYF. The CDR3, as DNA: TGTGCCAGCAGCGTAGGCTCGGGGGTTGATTACGAGCAGTACTTC.

This clone was seen many times. The CDR3 reads CASSSGLEGGTQYF. DNA of the CDR3: TGTGCCAGCTCAAGTGGACTAGAAGGAGGTACGCAGTATTTT. This chain uses TRBV18 with TRBJ2-3; 7 bases match TRBD2. Per germline, CDR1 KGHSH and CDR2 LQKENI. CDR3 length: 14 residues. Unmatched junction bases numbered 10, after V lost 5 bases and J lost 8 bases.

There are many counts of this clone. The gene calls are TRBV28 and TRBJ2-7, with D unresolved. Germline CDR1 reads MDHEN; CDR2 reads SYDVKM. This CDR3 is 15 amino acids long. Trimming pared 4 bases from V and 3 bases from J, leaving 16 bases between. CDR3 nucleotide sequence: TGTGCCAGCAGTTCGCGTTCCGTCCCATTCTACGAGCAGTACTTC. It is translated as CASSSRSVPFYEQYF.

A few counts support this clone. V usage is TRBV24-1 and J usage is TRBJ1-2; possible D gene TRBD1, 5 bases. Germline CDR1 is KGHDR and CDR2 is SFDVKD. The CDR3 runs 14 residues. V dropped 2 bases and J dropped 7 bases, with 13 bases sitting between them. The CDR3 DNA is TGTGCCACCAGTGATTCCGACTGGGGCACTGGCTACACCTTC. Translated: CATSDSDWGTGYTF.

In its sample, this clone was seen many times. The chain has TRBV28 and TRBJ1-3; D is unresolved. V was clipped by 2 bases and J by 3 bases, with 11 bases between them. The CDR3 runs 15 residues. Germline V gives CDR1 MDHEN, CDR2 SYDVKM. The CDR3 here is CASSLGHLLGNTIYF. DNA of the CDR3: TGTGCCAGCAGTTTAGGGCATCTACTTGGAAACACCATATATTTT.

This clone was seen repeatedly, ten times or more. V and J are TRBV7-2 and TRBJ1-2; D not certain. The CDR3 is 14 amino acids. Germline-derived CDR1 and CDR2 are SGHTA and FQGNSA. V gave up 1 base and J gave up 0 bases, with 6 bases separating them. CDR3 coding DNA: TGTGCCAGCAGCTTAGTACAGTCTAACTATGGCTACACCTTC. Its protein product is CASSLVQSNYGYTF.

In its sample, this clone was seen many times. The rearrangement uses TRBV7-9 and TRBJ2-3; 12 positions match TRBD1. Germline V gene lookup returns CDR1 SEHNR and CDR2 FQNEAQ (reference sequence). The CDR3 spans 14 residues. The V and J ends lost 5 bases and 6 bases, in that order; junction bases with no gene match: 3. CDR3 protein: CASSPGQGADTQYF. The CDR3 DNA sequence: TGTGCCAGCAGCCCGGGACAGGGGGCGGATACGCAGTATTTT.

Ten or more counts support this clone. This CDR3 is CASSLRQGPRSGNTIYF. The CDR3 DNA sequence: TGTGCCAGCAGCCTCAGACAGGGGCCCCGCTCTGGAAACACCATATATTTT. The rearrangement joins TRBV5-6 to TRBJ1-3, with 8 bases matching TRBD1. The CDR3 runs to 17 residues. Germline V lookup: CDR1 SGHDT, CDR2 YYEEEE. V lost 4 bases, J lost 0 bases, and 9 bases stayed unmatched.